These T cell receptor beta chains were read from a single sample in a study of shared clonotypes between healthy human individuals. The table came from immunoSEQ multiplex PCR; TCRdb's copy has only in-frame clones and leaves some out. The table records 600,000 to 750,000 clones, around 72% of them present only once. The sample taken for sequencing was memory CD4+ T cells sorted from blood. All receptors come from a young woman in good health. Both conserved end residues are part of each CDR3. A D gene is named only where the DNA matches it firmly. Size tells how often a clone was seen (once, few, many) or the class of an expanded clone, and some rows leave it out.

J gene,D gene,V gene,clone size,CDR3 DNA,CDR3 protein
TRBJ2-5,-,TRBV5-4,-,TGTGCCAGCAGCTTGGAACGGGAAGAGACCCAGTACTTC,CASSLEREETQYF
TRBJ1-1,-,TRBV10-1,-,TGCGCCAGCAAACCCGGGGAGGGCACTGAAGCTTTCTTT,CASKPGEGTEAFF
TRBJ1-2,-,TRBV28,-,TGTGCCAGCAGTCCGGGAGGGGATTTCTCCTACGGCTACACCTTC,CASSPGGDFSYGYTF
TRBJ2-7,-,TRBV19,few,TGTGCCAGTAGTATTGCGGGCAACGAGCAGTACTTC,CASSIAGNEQYF
TRBJ2-1,-,TRBV18,-,TGTGCCAGCTCAACAAACAGGGACAATGAGCAGTTCTTC,CASSTNRDNEQFF
TRBJ1-3,-,TRBV7-9,-,TGTGCCAGCGGAGGGGTAGCTGGAAACACCATATATTTT,CASGGVAGNTIYF
TRBJ1-4,-,TRBV27,-,TGTGCCAGCAGTCAGCAGGGTCTTGCAACTAATGAAAAACTGTTTTTT,CASSQQGLATNEKLFF
TRBJ2-5,-,TRBV5-8,-,TGTGCCAGCAACTTAGGGCTGGGGCGAGAGACCCAGTACTTC,CASNLGLGRETQYF
TRBJ2-3,-,TRBV5-6,-,TGTGCCAGCAGTACCGGGACCCGCACAGATACGCAGTATTTT,CASSTGTRTDTQYF
TRBJ2-7,TRBD2,TRBV10-3,many,TGTGCCATCAGAGATTCCGGGACTAGCGGGGGTACCTACGAGCAGTACTTC,CAIRDSGTSGGTYEQYF
TRBJ2-2,TRBD2,TRBV4-1,-,TGCGCCAGCAGCCGAGAAAGACTAGCGGGAGCGTCCGGGGAGCTGTTTTTT,CASSRERLAGASGELFF
TRBJ1-1,-,TRBV27,few,TGTGCCAGCATCGGAGGTGGATGGACTGAAGCTTTCTTT,CASIGGGWTEAFF
TRBJ2-7,-,TRBV2,-,TGTGCCAGCAGCGGGACTTTCCTCACCTACGAGCAGTACTTC,CASSGTFLTYEQYF
TRBJ1-1,-,TRBV7-9,-,TGTGCCAGCAGCTTAGCCGGTTCATCCGAAGCTTTCTTT,CASSLAGSSEAFF
TRBJ1-2,-,TRBV5-1,-,TGCGCCAGCAGCTTGGTATCAGAAAATGGCTACACCTTC,CASSLVSENGYTF
TRBJ2-5,TRBD2,TRBV2,few,TGTGCCAGCAGTGATCCGGGACTAGCGGGAGGCGGGGAGACCCAGTACTTC,CASSDPGLAGGGETQYF
TRBJ2-1,TRBD2,TRBV5-6,-,TGTGCCAGCAGCGCCCCGGGACTAGCGGGACGTCAAGAGCAGTTCTTC,CASSAPGLAGRQEQFF
TRBJ2-3,-,TRBV5-5,-,TGTGCCAGCAGCTTGAATCGCCAAGCTAAGACGGATACGCAGTATTTT,CASSLNRQAKTDTQYF
TRBJ2-1,-,TRBV4-2,-,TGTGCCAGCAGCCAAGATCTGGGGAGCGCCGCCTACAATGAGCAGTTCTTC,CASSQDLGSAAYNEQFF
TRBJ2-7,-,TRBV18,-,TGTGCCAGCTCTCGACACAATCTCTACGAGCAGTACTTC,CASSRHNLYEQYF
TRBJ2-7,-,TRBV7-9,-,TGTGCCAGCAGCTTAGCCGCTAGCTCCTACGAGCAGTACTTC,CASSLAASSYEQYF
TRBJ2-7,-,TRBV2,many,TGTGCCAGCAGTGAATACAGCCACGAGCAGTACTTC,CASSEYSHEQYF
TRBJ1-5,-,TRBV7-9,few,TGTGCCAGCAGCCAACAGAGGGATCAGCCCCAGCATTTT,CASSQQRDQPQHF
TRBJ2-2,TRBD2,TRBV7-3,-,TGTGCCAGCAGCTTAGGCGGGAGGGCTGGCACCGGGGAGCTGTTTTTT,CASSLGGRAGTGELFF
TRBJ1-1,TRBD1,TRBV27,few,TGTGCCAGCAGTTGGCGGACAGGGGTGAGTGGTGAAGCTTTCTTT,CASSWRTGVSGEAFF
TRBJ2-1,TRBD2,TRBV19,-,TGTGCCAGTCGGGATAGCGGGAGAGATGAGCAGTTCTTC,CASRDSGRDEQFF
TRBJ2-7,-,TRBV5-1,-,TGCGCCAGCAGCTGGGACTCCCCGGGGGCCTACGAGCAGTACTTC,CASSWDSPGAYEQYF
TRBJ1-1,TRBD1,TRBV6-1,many,TGTGCCAGCAGTGACACAGGGGCCGTGACTGAAGCTTTCTTT,CASSDTGAVTEAFF
TRBJ2-7,-,TRBV6-6,-,TGTGCCAGCAGTTCCGGGACTTACTACGAGCAGTACTTC,CASSSGTYYEQYF
TRBJ2-7,-,TRBV6-6,few,TGTGCCAGCAGGGGAAGCGACCCCACCTACGAGCAGTACTTC,CASRGSDPTYEQYF
TRBJ2-1,-,TRBV6-4,-,TGTGCCAGCAGTGACTCGATTTACAATGAGCAGTTCTTC,CASSDSIYNEQFF
TRBJ2-1,-,TRBV6-6,-,TGTGCCAGCAGTCACCGACTAGCCCAGGGGGATGAGCAGTTCTTC,CASSHRLAQGDEQFF
TRBJ2-7,TRBD2,TRBV4-1,-,TGCGCCAGCAGCCCCCCGGGACTAGCGGGAGGCCACGAGCAGTACTTC,CASSPPGLAGGHEQYF
TRBJ1-4,-,TRBV28,-,TGTGCCAGCGCCGGGGGCAGGGTTGGTGAAAAACTGTTTTTT,CASAGGRVGEKLFF
TRBJ2-3,TRBD1,TRBV6-5,few,TGTGCCAGCGAGCACGGGACAGGTCAAGATACGCAGTATTTT,CASEHGTGQDTQYF
TRBJ2-3,-,TRBV6-5,-,TGTGCCAGCAGTTACCCGGGTGGACGGGATCGAGATACGCAGTATTTT,CASSYPGGRDRDTQYF
TRBJ2-3,-,TRBV25-1,-,TGTGCCAGCAGTGAATTTTGGGGGCGGTCAGATACGCAGTATTTT,CASSEFWGRSDTQYF
TRBJ2-7,TRBD2,TRBV18,-,TGTGCCAGCTCACCAGGGACTAGCGTTGGCTACGAGCAGTACTTC,CASSPGTSVGYEQYF
TRBJ1-1,-,TRBV2,-,TGTGCCAGCAGTCCGGGCGGTCAGCTGAACACTGAAGCTTTCTTT,CASSPGGQLNTEAFF
TRBJ2-7,-,TRBV9,once,TGTGCCAGCAGCGTAGAGGCGAGAGTACACGAGCAGTACTTC,CASSVEARVHEQYF
TRBJ2-7,TRBD1,TRBV19,-,TGTGCCAGTGGGCGACAGGGGTGGAGTAGCGAGCAGTACTTC,CASGRQGWSSEQYF
TRBJ2-2,TRBD2,TRBV5-4,-,TGTGCCAGCAGACGGGGACTAGCGGGAGGGAACACCGGGGAGCTGTTTTTT,CASRRGLAGGNTGELFF
TRBJ2-6,-,TRBV7-9,-,TGTGCCAGCAGCTTAGCGGGGAGTGGGGCCAACGTCCTGACTTTC,CASSLAGSGANVLTF
TRBJ2-3,-,TRBV5-6,-,TGTGCCAGCAGCCCGGGGGTGTACACAGATACGCAGTATTTT,CASSPGVYTDTQYF
TRBJ1-4,TRBD1,TRBV19,-,TGTGCCAGTAGGCAAGACAGGGCGTGGGCTAATGAAAAACTGTTTTTT,CASRQDRAWANEKLFF
TRBJ2-1,TRBD1,TRBV5-1,-,TGCGCCAGCAGCTTGGGGGACAGGGACTACGGGGAGCAGTTCTTC,CASSLGDRDYGEQFF
TRBJ2-5,-,TRBV28,-,TGTGCCAGCAGAACGCCTAGGGATGGTACAGAGACCCAGTACTTC,CASRTPRDGTETQYF
TRBJ2-5,TRBD2,TRBV4-1,-,TGCGCCAGCAGCCTACCGACTAGCGGGAGCCGTGAGACCCAGTACTTC,CASSLPTSGSRETQYF
TRBJ2-7,TRBD2,TRBV28,-,TGTGCCAGCAGTTTCGGGCTAGCGGGAGGTTACGAGCAGTACTTC,CASSFGLAGGYEQYF
TRBJ2-1,-,TRBV28,-,TGTGCCAGCAGTCCCGGGGACCGACCTAACAATGAGCAGTTCTTC,CASSPGDRPNNEQFF
TRBJ2-1,-,TRBV7-9,-,TGTGCCAGCAGCAGCCTAGCGCGCCTTCAATACAATGAGCAGTTCTTC,CASSSLARLQYNEQFF
TRBJ1-4,TRBD1,TRBV5-1,-,TGCGCCAGCAGCACCGGGACAGACCATGAAAAACTGTTTTTT,CASSTGTDHEKLFF
TRBJ1-1,-,TRBV18,few,TGTGCCAGCTCACCGATACAGGGCGGCGGCACTGAAGCTTTCTTT,CASSPIQGGGTEAFF
TRBJ1-1,TRBD1,TRBV10-3,-,TGTGCCATCAGCGAGACAGGGAAGGGCGCTGAAGCTTTCTTT,CAISETGKGAEAFF
TRBJ1-3,TRBD1,TRBV27,once,TGTGCCAGCAGTTCGGACAGGCTGAGCTCTGGAAACACCATATATTTT,CASSSDRLSSGNTIYF
TRBJ2-3,TRBD2,TRBV5-5,-,TGTGCCAGCAGCTTGGCTGGTAGCGGGATCACAGATACGCAGTATTTT,CASSLAGSGITDTQYF
TRBJ2-3,TRBD1,TRBV29-1,once,TGCAGCGTTGAAGGAGGGGACAGGGGGAGCACAGATACGCAGTATTTT,CSVEGGDRGSTDTQYF
TRBJ1-1,TRBD1,TRBV5-1,-,TGCGCCAGCAGCACCGGACGTCTAGCAGGGGGGAACACTGAAGCTTTCTTT,CASSTGRLAGGNTEAFF
TRBJ1-4,-,TRBV30,few,TGTGCCTGGAGTTTAACAGGGCCGGGTGAAAAACTGTTTTTT,CAWSLTGPGEKLFF
TRBJ2-1,TRBD1,TRBV9,-,TGTGCCAGCAGCGTAGATGGCAGGGGGTTACTGAGAGCCTCCTACAATGAGCAGTTCTTC,CASSVDGRGLLRASYNEQFF